This TCR beta chain was captured in a study of blood T cell repertoires in COVID-19. For the study at large: Sites across the United States, Italy and Spain contributed samples from acute and convalescent COVID-19. T cells, B-cell-depleted T cells, or PBMCs provided the cDNA or gDNA that served as material.

Enrolled during active infection, Seattle patients were then followed longitudinally. This table comes from immunoSEQ multiplex PCR, and its TCRdb copy is limited to in-frame clones, with some not included. The data hold approximately 330,000 clones, with about 87% observed a single time. Between the trimmed V and J ends, which lost 5 bases and 1 base, there was a span of 11 bases. This CDR3 spans 14 amino acids. Germline CDR1 MNHEY, CDR2 SVGAGI. This clonotype originated in a man under 40 with COVID-19, enrolled during active disease. J is TRBJ1-1 and V is TRBV6-5, with D perhaps TRBD1 (6 bases). Sequencing was carried out using peripheral blood. CDR3 region: CASSPGQRNTEAFF. DNA of the CDR3: TGTGCCAGCAGTCCAGGACAGAGGAACACTGAAGCTTTCTTT.